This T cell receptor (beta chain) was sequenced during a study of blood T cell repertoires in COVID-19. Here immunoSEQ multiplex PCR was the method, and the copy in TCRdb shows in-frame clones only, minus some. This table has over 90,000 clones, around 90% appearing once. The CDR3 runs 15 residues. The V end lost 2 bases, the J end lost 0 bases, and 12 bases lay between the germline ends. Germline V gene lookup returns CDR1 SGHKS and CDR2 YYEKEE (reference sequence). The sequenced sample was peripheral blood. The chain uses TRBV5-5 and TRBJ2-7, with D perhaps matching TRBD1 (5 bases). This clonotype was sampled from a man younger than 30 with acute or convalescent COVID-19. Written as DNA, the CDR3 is TGTGCCAGCAGCTTAACAGGACCAGTCTCCTACGAGCAGTACTTC. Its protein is CASSLTGPVSYEQYF.